This T cell receptor beta chain was sequenced during a study of T cells after yellow fever vaccination. Study-wide results and limits: There was a possibility that FACS-sorted repertoires contained abundant clonotypes contaminating from the bulk population.

Turning to this clonotype: The antigen remains unidentified.

V gave up 2 bases and J gave up 3 bases; unmatched junction bases: 6. CDR3 length equals 16 residues. Germline-derived CDR1 and CDR2 are SEHNR and FQNEAQ (reference sequence). UMIs were added to TCR cDNA along with a universal primer site when it was made by 5'RACE template switching. One entry per CDR3 protein results from TCRdb running MiXCR on the 5' RACE reads. The repertoire holds approximately 300,000 distinct CDR3 sequences, with about 10% as singletons. The sequences come from CD4+ T cells sorted from PBMCs, collected 45 days after the yellow fever booster vaccination. The V call is TRBV7-9, the J call TRBJ2-4; the match to TRBD2 covers 8 bases. This receptor was obtained from a man aged 18 to 30 who received the YFV17D yellow fever vaccine. The CDR3 coding sequence is TGTGCCAGCAGCTTAAGAGCGGGGGCCAGCAAAAACATTCAGTACTTC. It codes for CASSLRAGASKNIQYF.